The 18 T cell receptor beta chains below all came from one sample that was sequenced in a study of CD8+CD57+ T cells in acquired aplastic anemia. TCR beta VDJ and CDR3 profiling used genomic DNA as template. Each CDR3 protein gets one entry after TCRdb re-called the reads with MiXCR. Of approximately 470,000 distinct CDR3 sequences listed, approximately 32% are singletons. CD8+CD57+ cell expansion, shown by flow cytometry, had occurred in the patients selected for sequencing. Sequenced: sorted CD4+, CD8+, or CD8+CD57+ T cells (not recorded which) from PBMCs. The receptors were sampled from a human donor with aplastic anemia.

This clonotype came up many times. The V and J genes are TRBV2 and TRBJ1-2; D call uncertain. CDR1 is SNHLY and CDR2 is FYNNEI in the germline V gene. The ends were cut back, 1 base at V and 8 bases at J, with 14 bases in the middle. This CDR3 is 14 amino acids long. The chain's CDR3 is CASSEDKRTGGYTF. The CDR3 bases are TGTGCCAGCAGTGAAGACAAGCGAACGGGGGGCTACACCTTC.

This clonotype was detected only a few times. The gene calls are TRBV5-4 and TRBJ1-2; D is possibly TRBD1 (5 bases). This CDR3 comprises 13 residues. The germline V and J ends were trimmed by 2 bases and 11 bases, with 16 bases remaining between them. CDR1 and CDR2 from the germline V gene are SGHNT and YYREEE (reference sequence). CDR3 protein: CASSLGDLKPYTF. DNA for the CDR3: TGTGCCAGCAGCTTAGGGGACCTTAAACCATACACCTTC. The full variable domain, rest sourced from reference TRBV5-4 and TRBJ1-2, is ETGVTQSPTHLIKTRGQQVTLRCSSQSGHNTVSWYQQALGQGPQFIFQYYREEENGRGNFPPRFSGLQFPNYSSELNVNALELDDSALYLCASSLGDLKPYTFGSGTRLTVV.

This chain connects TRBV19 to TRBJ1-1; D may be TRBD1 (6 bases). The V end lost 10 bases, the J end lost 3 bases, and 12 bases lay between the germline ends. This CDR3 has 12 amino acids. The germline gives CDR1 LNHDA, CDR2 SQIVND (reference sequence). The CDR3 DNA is TGTGCCACGGTACAGGGAGACACTGAAGCTTTCTTT. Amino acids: CATVQGDTEAFF.

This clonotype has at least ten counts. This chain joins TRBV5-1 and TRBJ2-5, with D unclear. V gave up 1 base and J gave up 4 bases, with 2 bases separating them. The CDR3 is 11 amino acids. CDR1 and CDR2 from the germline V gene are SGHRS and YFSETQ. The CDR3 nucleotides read TGCGCCAGCAGCTTGTTAGAGACCCAGTACTTC. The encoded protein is CASSLLETQYF.

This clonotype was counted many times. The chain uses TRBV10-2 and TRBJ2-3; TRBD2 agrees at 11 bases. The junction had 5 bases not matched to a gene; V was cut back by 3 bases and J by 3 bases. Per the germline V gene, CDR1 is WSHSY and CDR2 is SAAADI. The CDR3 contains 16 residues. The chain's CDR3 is CASSEGLAGGTDTQYF. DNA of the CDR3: TGCGCCAGCAGTGAAGGATTAGCGGGAGGGACAGATACGCAGTATTTT.

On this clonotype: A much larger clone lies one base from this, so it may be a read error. The CDR3 DNA follows: TGTGCCAGTAGTATCCAACAAGGAATGGGTGGGGAGACCCAGTGCTTC. Its protein product is CASSIQQGMGGETQCF. The V call is TRBV19, the J call TRBJ2-5; perhaps TRBD2 as D (5 bases). Germline V lookup: CDR1 LNHDA, CDR2 SQIVND (reference sequence). The CDR3 spans 16 residues.

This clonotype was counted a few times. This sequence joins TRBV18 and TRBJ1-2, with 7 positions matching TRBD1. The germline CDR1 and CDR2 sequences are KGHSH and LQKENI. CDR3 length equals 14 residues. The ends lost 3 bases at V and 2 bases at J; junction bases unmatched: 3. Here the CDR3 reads CASSPGQQNYGYTF. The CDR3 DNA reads TGTGCCAGCTCACCGGGACAGCAGAACTATGGCTACACCTTC.

The CDR3 is CASRTVSNQPQHF. The CDR3 nucleotides read TGTGCCAGTAGGACGGTCAGCAATCAGCCCCAGCATTTT. The V gene is TRBV19, the J gene TRBJ1-5; no definite D call. The CDR3 sequence is 13 residues long. Deletions cut 6 bases from V and 1 base from J, with 7 bases between. CDR1 and CDR2 (germline): LNHDA, SQIVND (reference sequence).

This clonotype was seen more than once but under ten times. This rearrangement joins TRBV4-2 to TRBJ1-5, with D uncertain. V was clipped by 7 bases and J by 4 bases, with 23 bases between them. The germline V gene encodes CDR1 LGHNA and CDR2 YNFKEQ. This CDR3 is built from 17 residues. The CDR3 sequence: CASTPTSALRRNQPQHF. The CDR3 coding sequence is TGTGCCAGCACCCCTACCTCAGCCCTACGTAGGAATCAGCCCCAGCATTTT.

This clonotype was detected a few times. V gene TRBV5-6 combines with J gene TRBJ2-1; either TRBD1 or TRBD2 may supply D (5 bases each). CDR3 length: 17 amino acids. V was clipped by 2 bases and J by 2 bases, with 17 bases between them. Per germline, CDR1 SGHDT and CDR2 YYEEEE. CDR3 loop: CASSFKTGTDTYNEQFF. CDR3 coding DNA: TGTGCCAGCAGCTTTAAGACCGGGACGGATACCTACAATGAGCAGTTCTTC.

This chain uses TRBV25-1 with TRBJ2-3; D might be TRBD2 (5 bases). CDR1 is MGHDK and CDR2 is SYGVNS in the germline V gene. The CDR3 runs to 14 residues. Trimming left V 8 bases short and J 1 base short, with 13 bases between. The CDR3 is CASVEGPGTDTQYF. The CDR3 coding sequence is TGTGCCAGCGTTGAGGGCCCTGGCACAGATACGCAGTATTTT.

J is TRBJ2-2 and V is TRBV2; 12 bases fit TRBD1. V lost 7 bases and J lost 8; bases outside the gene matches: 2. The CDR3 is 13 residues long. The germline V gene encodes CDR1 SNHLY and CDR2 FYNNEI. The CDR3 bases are TGTGCCAGCACGGGACAGGGGGCGGGGGAGCTGTTTTTT. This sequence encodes CASTGQGAGELFF.

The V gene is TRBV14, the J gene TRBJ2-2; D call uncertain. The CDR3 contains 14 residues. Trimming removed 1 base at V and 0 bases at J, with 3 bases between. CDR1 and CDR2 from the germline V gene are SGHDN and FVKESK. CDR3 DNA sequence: TGTGCCAGCAGCCAAGTTGCGAACACCGGGGAGCTGTTTTTT. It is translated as CASSQVANTGELFF.

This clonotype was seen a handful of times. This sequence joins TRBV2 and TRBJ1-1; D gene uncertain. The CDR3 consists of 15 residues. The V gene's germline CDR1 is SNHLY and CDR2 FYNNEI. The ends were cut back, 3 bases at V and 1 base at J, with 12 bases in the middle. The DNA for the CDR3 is TGTGCCAGCAGTGAGAGGGAGGGCACGAACACTGAAGCTTTCTTT. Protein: CASSEREGTNTEAFF.

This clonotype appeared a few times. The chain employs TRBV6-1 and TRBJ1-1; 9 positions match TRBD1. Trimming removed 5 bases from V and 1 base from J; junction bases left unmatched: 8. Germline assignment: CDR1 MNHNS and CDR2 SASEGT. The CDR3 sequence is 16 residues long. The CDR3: CASSTETGGENTEAFF. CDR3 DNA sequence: TGTGCCAGCAGTACGGAGACAGGGGGAGAGAACACTGAAGCTTTCTTT.

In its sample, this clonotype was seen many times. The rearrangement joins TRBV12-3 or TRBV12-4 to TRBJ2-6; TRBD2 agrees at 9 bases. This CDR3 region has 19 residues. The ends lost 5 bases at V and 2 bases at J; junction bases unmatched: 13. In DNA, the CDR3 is TGTGCCAGCAGTCCGACCTCGTCTGCGGGGGGGCCTGGGGCCAACGTCCTGACTTTC. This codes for CASSPTSSAGGPGANVLTF.

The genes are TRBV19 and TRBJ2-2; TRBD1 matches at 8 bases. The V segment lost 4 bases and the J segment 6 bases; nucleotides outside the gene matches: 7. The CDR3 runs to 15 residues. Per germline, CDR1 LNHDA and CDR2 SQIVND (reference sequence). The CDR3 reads CASSTRQGLAGELFF. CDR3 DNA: TGTGCCAGTAGTACAAGACAGGGGTTGGCCGGGGAGCTGTTTTTT. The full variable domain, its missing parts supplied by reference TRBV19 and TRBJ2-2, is DGGITQSPKYLFRKEGQNVTLSCEQNLNHDAMYWYRQDPGQGLRLIYYSQIVNDFQKGDIAEGYSVSREKKESFPLTVTSAQKNPTAFYLCASSTRQGLAGELFFGEGSRLTVL.

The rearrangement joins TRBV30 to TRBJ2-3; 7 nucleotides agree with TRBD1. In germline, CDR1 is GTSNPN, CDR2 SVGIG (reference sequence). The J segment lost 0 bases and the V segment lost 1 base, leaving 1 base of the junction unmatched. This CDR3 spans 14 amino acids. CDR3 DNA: TGTGCCTGGAGTGGACAGGGAAGCACAGATACGCAGTATTTT. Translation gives CAWSGQGSTDTQYF.